This T cell receptor (beta chain) was captured in a study of cytomegalovirus exposure and HLA in healthy donors. As for this clone: What it binds is unknown.

Researchers ran the PCR with 60 Vbeta and 13 Jbeta primers. This table comes from immunoSEQ multiplex PCR, and its TCRdb copy is limited to in-frame clones, with some not included. The sample is made up of about 88,000 clones, and the top ten hold 5% to 6.5% of it. Study observations and caveats: Per a prior analysis, the majority of TCR beta V segments were productive roughly 90% or roughly 30% of the time. In a later analysis, most CMV-associated TCR beta chains appeared HLA-restricted.

V lost 2 bases to trimming and J lost 3 bases; unmatched junction nucleotides: 12. This CDR3 has 19 amino acids. Germline-derived CDR1 and CDR2 are SGHVS and FNYEAQ. The clonotype comes from a girl aged 10 to 17 in good health and CMV-seropositive. The sequenced sample was PBMCs. The chain employs TRBV7-6 and TRBJ2-3, with TRBD2 matching over 12 bases. The CDR3 nucleotides read TGTGCCAGCAGCTTATCTCTTCTAGCGGGGGGGCTTCCTACAGATACGCAGTATTTT. Translated, it gives CASSLSLLAGGLPTDTQYF.